These 10 T cell receptor beta chains originate from one sample sequenced in a study of vaccination effects on CD4 cells after COVID-19. Their antigens remain unidentified. Sequenced by immunoSEQ multiplex PCR; TCRdb stores in-frame clones only, minus some. The sample lists about 65,000 clones, approximately 76% seen once, with around 2.8% in the top ten. With the ViraFEST assay, the study expanded antigen-specific CD4+ T cells using viral peptide pools, then sequenced them. Scientists isolated CD4+ T cells after an approximately 10-day culture period ended. According to the study, vaccine recipients showed no prior SARS-CoV-2 infection and negative nucleocapsid antibodies. Sequenced here: CD4+ T cells from PBMCs cultured with HCoV-NL63 spike peptides, sampled before COVID-19 vaccination. The receptors were gathered from a human donor who received a COVID-19 vaccine.

V gene TRBV5-5 combines with J gene TRBJ2-1, with 9 nucleotides matching TRBD1. The V gene's germline CDR1 is SGHKS and CDR2 YYEKEE (reference sequence). This CDR3 contains 14 residues. Germline trimming cut 4 bases from V and 7 bases from J; bases unmatched to any gene: 6. CDR3 bases: TGTGCCAGCAGCAGGGGACAGGGTGATAATGAGCAGTTCTTC. This translates into CASSRGQGDNEQFF.

The chain is built from TRBV7-3 and TRBJ2-1, with D possibly TRBD1 on 5 matching bases. Germline assignment: CDR1 SGHTA and CDR2 FQGTGA. CDR3 size: 14 residues. V gave up 2 bases and J gave up 4 bases, with 9 bases separating them. CDR3 in amino acids: CASSLSKGYNEQFF. For the CDR3, the DNA is TGTGCCAGCAGCTTATCTAAGGGGTACAATGAGCAGTTCTTC.

The chain employs TRBV10-3 and TRBJ2-4, with D maybe TRBD1 (6 bases). Per germline, CDR1 ENHRY and CDR2 SYGVKD. CDR3 size: 14 residues. V was cut by 3 bases and J by 6 bases, with 12 bases left in between. CDR3 amino acids: CAISDPTGTNIQYF. The CDR3, as DNA: TGTGCCATCAGTGACCCGACAGGTACAAACATTCAGTACTTC.

CDR3 coding DNA: TGTGCCAGCAGCCCGCGACTAGCGGTTGGGGAGCAGTTCTTC. Protein product: CASSPRLAVGEQFF. The V gene is TRBV11-1, the J gene TRBJ2-1; 9 nucleotides align to TRBD2. From germline, CDR1 is SGHAT and CDR2 FQDESV (reference sequence). The CDR3 contains 14 residues. V dropped 5 bases and J dropped 10; count of bases not matched to a gene: 9.

This clone has just a few counts. This chain connects TRBV19 to TRBJ2-3; a possible D gene is TRBD1 (6 bases). Germline V CDR1 and CDR2: LNHDA, SQIVND (reference sequence). Trimming took off 6 bases at V and 0 bases at J, with 7 bases between the two ends. The CDR3 is 13 amino acids. The CDR3 loop reads CASRGASTDTQYF. CDR3 DNA sequence: TGTGCCAGTAGGGGGGCTAGCACAGATACGCAGTATTTT.

V gene TRBV7-9 combines with J gene TRBJ2-5; 9 positions match TRBD2. The germline V gene encodes CDR1 SEHNR and CDR2 FQNEAQ (reference sequence). V was clipped by 4 bases and J by 4 bases; unmatched bases: 7. This CDR3 comprises 15 residues. The CDR3 coding sequence is TGTGCCAGCAGCTCTAGCGGGACCTTGGGAGAGACCCAGTACTTC. This codes for CASSSSGTLGETQYF.

This clone has more than one count but fewer than ten. The chain combines TRBV9 with TRBJ1-6; D call uncertain. V was cut by 1 base and J by 4 bases, with 9 bases left in between. The CDR3 spans 15 residues. Germline loops: CDR1 SGDLS, CDR2 YYNGEE. As DNA, the CDR3 is TGTGCCAGCAGCGTAAACCCACGATATAATTCACCCCTCCACTTT. It is translated as CASSVNPRYNSPLHF.

The chain links TRBV5-1 to TRBJ2-6; 12 bases are shared with TRBD2. This CDR3 region has 23 residues. V was pared by 3 bases and J by 0 bases, with 19 bases of the junction left unmatched. CDR1 is SGHRS, CDR2 YFSETQ, per germline. As DNA, the CDR3 is TGCGCCAGCAGCTGGAGGTCGGGACTAGCGGGCCGACAACCTCTCTCTGGGGCCAACGTCCTGACTTTC. Its translation is CASSWRSGLAGRQPLSGANVLTF.

The chain uses TRBV27 and TRBJ2-1; 8 nucleotides match TRBD2. This CDR3 comprises 16 residues. The germline V gene encodes CDR1 MNHEY and CDR2 SMNVEV (reference sequence). V shed 7 bases, J shed 6 bases, and the junction held 14 bases outside the gene matches. CDR3 amino acids: CASTPWPPLAGNEQFF. CDR3 DNA sequence: TGTGCCAGCACCCCCTGGCCCCCTCTAGCGGGCAATGAGCAGTTCTTC.

The chain recombines TRBV5-1 with TRBJ1-1; D gene unclear. V was trimmed by 4 bases and J by 5 bases, leaving 12 bases between them. This CDR3 is 13 amino acids long. CDR1 and CDR2 (germline): SGHRS, YFSETQ. The CDR3: CASSPVVGTEAFF. Here the CDR3 DNA reads TGCGCCAGCAGCCCGGTCGTTGGAACTGAAGCTTTCTTT.